These T cell receptor beta chains were read from a single sample in a study of immune cell composition in non-small cell lung cancer. Some clones are missing from TCRdb's copy, which holds only in-frame ones; the method was immunoSEQ multiplex PCR. The data contain over 850 clones, roughly 71% of them singletons. Sample: lung tumor tissue. These receptor sequences come from a human donor with non-small cell lung cancer. Each CDR3 is given with its conserved first and last residue. D genes are given only for firm matches. A row's size may be missing; if present it is once, few, many or a size class.

>TRBJ2-7|.|TRBV29-1|TRBD2
TGCAGCGTTGGGGTGGGCGGGAGCTCCTACGAGCAGTACTTC
CSVGVGGSSYEQYF
>TRBJ2-7|.|TRBV18|TRBD1
TGTGCCAGCTCACGGACAGGGGAATACGAGCAGTACTTC
CASSRTGEYEQYF
>TRBJ2-7|few|TRBV4-2|.
TGTGCCAGCAGCCCGAACCGGGGGGACACAATCTACGAGCAGTACTTC
CASSPNRGDTIYEQYF
>TRBJ1-1|few|TRBV4-2|.
TGTGCCAGCAGCCAAGAGGGACACCTCATGAACACTGAAGCTTTCTTT
CASSQEGHLMNTEAFF
>TRBJ2-7|.|TRBV18|TRBD1
TGTGCCAGCTCACCACAGGGACAGGGGGCGAGCGAGCAGTACTTC
CASSPQGQGASEQYF
>TRBJ1-2|.|TRBV6-6|TRBD1
TGTGCCAGCACCCGGGACAGCTATGGCTACACCTTC
CASTRDSYGYTF
>TRBJ2-1|.|TRBV28|.
TGTGCCAGCAGTTTGGGCCCCTCGCGAGTGCAGTTCTTC
CASSLGPSRVQFF
>TRBJ1-6|.|TRBV19|.
TGTGCCAGTACCCCTGGGAGGGAAGTCAGATCACCCCTCCACTTT
CASTPGREVRSPLHF
>TRBJ1-1|.|TRBV2|.
TGTGCCAGCAGGAAACTGGGGCAGGACACTGAAGCTTTCTTT
CASRKLGQDTEAFF
>TRBJ1-3|.|TRBV16|.
TGTGCCAGCAGCCCTAGCCCGTTACTCTCTGGAAACACCATATATTTT
CASSPSPLLSGNTIYF
>TRBJ2-3|.|TRBV2|.
TGTGCCAGCATCCGGGGATTCGGAGATACGCAGTATTTT
CASIRGFGDTQYF
>TRBJ1-6|.|TRBV4-3|.
TGCGCCAGCAGCCAAGATCTAGCGGTTTCACCCCTCCACTTT
CASSQDLAVSPLHF
>TRBJ2-4|.|TRBV19|.
TGTGCCAGTAGTATAGAAACAGGGAAGAACATTCAGTACTTC
CASSIETGKNIQYF
>TRBJ1-1|.|TRBV21-1|.
TGTGCCCTACGTAGGGTTGGAGGAATCACTGAAGCTTTCTTT
CALRRVGGITEAFF
>TRBJ2-6|.|TRBV4-2|.
TGTGCCAGCAGCCAAGTCCGAGAGGCTGGGGCCAACGTCCTGACTTTC
CASSQVREAGANVLTF
>TRBJ2-5|.|TRBV6-1|TRBD2
TGTGCCAGCAGTGCGAATCCTAGCGGGGAGGGGGAGACCCAGTACTTC
CASSANPSGEGETQYF
>TRBJ2-1|.|TRBV5-5|.
TGTGCCAGCAGCTTAGGTGGAGGCTCCTACAATGAGCAGTTCTTC
CASSLGGGSYNEQFF
>TRBJ1-5|.|TRBV18|.
TGTGCCAGCTCACCACAGCAGGCCAGGCAGCCCCAGCATTTT
CASSPQQARQPQHF
>TRBJ1-2|.|TRBV6-5|.
TGTGCCAGCAGTTACTCGCAGGGCAATGGCTACACCTTC
CASSYSQGNGYTF
>TRBJ1-1|.|TRBV6-6|TRBD1
TGTGCCAGCAGTTACCGGGACAGGGGAGGGACTGAAGCTTTCTTT
CASSYRDRGGTEAFF
>TRBJ1-6|.|TRBV6-6|.
TGTGCCAGCAGCCCTCAGGATTCACCCCTCCACTTT
CASSPQDSPLHF
>TRBJ2-1|.|TRBV7-9|.
TGTGCCAGCAGCGTAGGAAGTGGGACTGGAGGTAGTGGGCAGTTCTTC
CASSVGSGTGGSGQFF
>TRBJ2-5|few|TRBV20-1|.
TGCAGTGCAACCCCAGGAGAGACCCAGTACTTC
CSATPGETQYF
>TRBJ2-7|.|TRBV21-1|.
TGTGCCAGCAGCGTAGGGGTGGGCCTCAGACCCAACGAGCAGTACTTC
CASSVGVGLRPNEQYF
>TRBJ2-3|once|TRBV19|TRBD2
TGTGCCAGTAGGGGGGGGGTCACAGATACGCAGTATTTT
CASRGGVTDTQYF
>TRBJ2-1|.|TRBV7-2|.
TGTGCCAGCAGCCCGACTAGAGTGGGCAATGAGCAGTTCTTC
CASSPTRVGNEQFF
>TRBJ1-2|.|TRBV29-1|.
TGCAGCGTTGAAGTTGCGGCTGCTAACTATGGCTACACCTTC
CSVEVAAANYGYTF
>TRBJ2-7|.|TRBV5-6|.
TGTGCCAGCGCGAGACAGGCCGCCAACGAGCAGTACTTC
CASARQAANEQYF
>TRBJ1-4|.|TRBV9|.
TGTGCCAGCAGCGGGGACTCCTGGGGTGCAACTAATGAAAAACTGTTTTTT
CASSGDSWGATNEKLFF
>TRBJ1-3|.|TRBV12-5|.
TGTGCTAGTGGTTCCGCCCCCGGAGGCGCTGGAAACACCATATATTTT
CASGSAPGGAGNTIYF
>TRBJ1-2|.|TRBV30|.
TGTGCCTGGAGTGCGGACAGCGCCTATGGCTACACCTTC
CAWSADSAYGYTF
>TRBJ1-5|.|TRBV11-2|.
TGTGCCAGCAGTCGAGAGGCAGGGAGCAATCAGCCCCAGCATTTT
CASSREAGSNQPQHF
>TRBJ1-1|few|TRBV7-9|TRBD1
TGTGCCAGCAGCTTTGGACAGGGGAACACTGAAGCTTTCTTT
CASSFGQGNTEAFF
>TRBJ2-5|.|TRBV7-9|.
TGTGCCAGCAGCTTAGGAGTGGGAGGGACCCAGTACTTC
CASSLGVGGTQYF
>TRBJ1-2|.|TRBV5-1|.
TGCGCCAGCAGCTTGGGGCAGGGTGGCTATGGCTACACCTTC
CASSLGQGGYGYTF
>TRBJ2-1|.|TRBV13|TRBD2
TGTGCCAGCAGCCCTGCGGGGACTAGCGGGAGCCATGAGCAGTTCTTC
CASSPAGTSGSHEQFF
>TRBJ2-2|.|TRBV14|.
TGTGCCAGCAGCCTCCGAAATCCTATGGACACCGGGGAGCTGTTTTTT
CASSLRNPMDTGELFF
>TRBJ2-1|.|TRBV4-2|.
TGTGCCAGCAGCCAAGACGGCGCGGAATTCTACAATGAGCAGTTCTTC
CASSQDGAEFYNEQFF
>TRBJ2-4|once|TRBV6-5|TRBD1
TGTGCCAGCAGCTCCGGGACAGGTTTTGGCATTCAGTACTTC
CASSSGTGFGIQYF
>TRBJ1-6|.|TRBV28|.
TGTGCCAGCAGACCCGGGGGGGAAGAAAGTTCACCCCTCCACTTT
CASRPGGEESSPLHF
>TRBJ1-1|few|TRBV7-8|.
TGTGCCAGCAGCTTAGGCCAGAAAATAAACACTGAAGCTTTCTTT
CASSLGQKINTEAFF
>TRBJ1-3|few|TRBV5-1|.
TGCGCCAGCAGGCAGGGCTCTGGAAACACCATATATTTT
CASRQGSGNTIYF